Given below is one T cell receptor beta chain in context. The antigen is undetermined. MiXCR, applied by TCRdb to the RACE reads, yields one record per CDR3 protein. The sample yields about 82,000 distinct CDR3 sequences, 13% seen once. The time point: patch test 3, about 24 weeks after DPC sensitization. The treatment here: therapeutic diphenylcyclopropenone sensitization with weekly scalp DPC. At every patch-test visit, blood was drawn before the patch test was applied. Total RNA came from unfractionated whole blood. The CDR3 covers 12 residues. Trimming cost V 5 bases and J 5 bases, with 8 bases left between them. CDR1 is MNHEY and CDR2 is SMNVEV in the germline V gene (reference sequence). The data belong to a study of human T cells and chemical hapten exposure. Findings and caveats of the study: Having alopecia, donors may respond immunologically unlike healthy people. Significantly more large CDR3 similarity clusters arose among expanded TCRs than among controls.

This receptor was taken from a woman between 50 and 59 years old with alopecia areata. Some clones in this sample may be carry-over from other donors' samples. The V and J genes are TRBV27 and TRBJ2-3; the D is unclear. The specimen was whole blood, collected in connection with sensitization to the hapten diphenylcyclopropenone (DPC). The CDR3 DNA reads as TGTGCCAGCAGTCCCGAAGGAGATACGCAGTATTTT. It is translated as CASSPEGDTQYF.